This T cell receptor (beta chain) was retrieved from a study of T-cell reconstitution after alpha-beta-depleted transplantation in children. TCRbeta library construction was performed incorporating unique molecular identifiers. TCRdb re-derived calls from the PCR reads in MiXCR, one entry per CDR3 protein. Among just over 950,000 distinct CDR3 sequences, around 30% were seen once, and the ten largest hold roughly 27%. CDR1 and CDR2 from the germline V gene are MDHEN and SYDVKM. The CDR3 spans 14 residues. V was trimmed by 10 bases and J by 0 bases, leaving 12 bases between them. A few counts support this clonotype.

This TCR was recovered from a boy less than two years old who had a stem cell transplant for SCID, so the T cells may come from the graft donor. The genes are TRBV28 and TRBJ2-2, with D tentatively TRBD1 (5 bases). This specimen consisted of PBMCs, mostly from graft donor cells, obtained 360 days after TCRalphabeta/CD19-depleted stem cell transplant. In DNA form, the CDR3 reads TGTGCCACCCAGGACATTTCGAACACCGGGGAGCTGTTTTTT. It is translated as CATQDISNTGELFF.